This T cell receptor beta chain was recorded in a study of PD-1 blockade in classical Hodgkin lymphoma. V was shortened by 5 bases and J by 5 bases, with 15 bases between the two germline ends. Germline CDR1 and CDR2: SEHNR and FQNEAQ (reference sequence). This CDR3 contains 14 residues. Study observations and caveats: Significantly greater TCR diversity emerged by C4D1 in CD4+ cells but not CD8+ cells. Nothing has yet pinned down what causes the repertoire differences, possibly disease activity or prior therapy. TCR diversity at baseline was reported to be reduced in newly diagnosed patients relative to healthy donors.

With regard to this clone: Its antigen is not known.

Patients all relapsed after autologous stem cell transplantation, and there was variation in brentuximab vedotin exposure. Measured with immunoSEQ multiplex PCR; TCRdb has only the in-frame clones, and not every one. The sample has approximately 27,000 clones; more than 75% are singletons. The receptor was isolated from a human donor with classical Hodgkin lymphoma. The J gene is TRBJ1-1, the V gene TRBV7-9, with a weak D call TRBD1 (5 bases). Here the sequenced sample was peripheral blood mononuclear cells (PBMCs), taken at baseline. The DNA of the CDR3 is TGTGCCAGCAGCCCCCCGGGGGGGAGGACTGAAGCTTTCTTT. It is translated as CASSPPGGRTEAFF.